The source of this T cell receptor (beta chain) is a study of blood T cell repertoires in COVID-19. The wider study: Material from acute and convalescent COVID-19 was sourced from the United States, Italy and Spain. PBMCs, B-cell-depleted T cells, or T cells provided the cDNA or gDNA that made up the material.

Germline V gives CDR1 LGHDT, CDR2 YNNKEL (reference sequence). The CDR3 covers 14 residues. V was shortened by 5 bases and J by 5 bases, with 15 bases between the two germline ends. Original handling: Using reference gene primer amplification, nucleated cell counts were estimated. The repertoire was sequenced with immunoSEQ multiplex PCR; TCRdb's copy has only in-frame clones and lacks some. V and J calls and clone size are copied from that table; D and trimming were computed from the DNA. The sample carries 150,000 or so clones, approximately 82% recorded once. The chain uses TRBV3-1 (or the pseudogene TRBV3-2) and TRBJ1-1; D not certain. Sample: peripheral blood. The clonotype comes from a woman between 45 and 60 years old with acute or convalescent COVID-19. The CDR3 protein is CASSSGSRRTEAFF. Written as DNA, the CDR3 is TGTGCCAGCAGCTCCGGGTCTCGTCGGACTGAAGCTTTCTTT.